The clone carrying this TCR beta chain was recorded at least ten times. Separate cDNA molecules each had unique molecular identifiers attached to them. TCRdb ran MiXCR on the 5' RACE reads and lists one entry per CDR3 protein. The sample contains some 30,000 distinct CDR3 sequences, 6.6% of which appear only once. The CDR3 length is 14 residues. V shed 5 bases, J shed 8 bases, and the junction held 7 bases outside the gene matches. Germline CDR1 and CDR2: SGHDN and FVKESK. The data were obtained in a study of early T cells in non-severe SARS-CoV-2 infection. Study-level information: Sequenced bulk RNA came from whole blood that was unsorted, and chains were unpaired.

The clonotype comes from an adult who was a healthcare worker with PCR-confirmed SARS-CoV-2 infection or an uninfected control (not recorded which). This chain links TRBV14 with TRBJ2-7; 12 positions match TRBD2. Sample: whole blood. CDR3 sequence: CASSERTSGVKQYF. CDR3 nucleotide sequence: TGTGCCAGCAGCGAGAGGACTAGCGGGGTTAAGCAGTACTTC.